This passage covers 23 T cell receptor beta chains from one sample sequenced in a study of regulatory T cells in long-lasting Graves disease. Time point meaning: persistent/refractory GD, antithyroid drugs over 5 years with positive TRAb. Following extraction of RNA from PBMCs, that RNA was used to make the TCR library. The authors built TCR beta libraries using iRepertoire HTBI primers and Arm-PCR of CDR3 regions. From the multiplex PCR reads, TCRdb called clonotypes with MiXCR, one entry per CDR3 protein. The sample yields more than 300,000 distinct CDR3 sequences, roughly a fifth seen once. This material consisted of peripheral blood mononuclear cells (PBMCs), taken when the disease was refractory, from a patient treated with antithyroid drugs. The receptors come from a female donor with Graves disease.

Ten or more counts support this clonotype. This CDR3 reads CASSSGLHPYEQYF. Written as DNA, the CDR3 is TGTGCCAGCAGCTCGGGACTCCACCCCTACGAGCAGTACTTC. V gene TRBV12-3 or TRBV12-4 combines with J gene TRBJ2-7; maybe TRBD2 (6 bases). There are 14 residues in the CDR3. The V and J ends lost 6 bases and 2 bases respectively, with 14 bases between them.

This clonotype was detected ten times or more. J is TRBJ2-7 and V is TRBV27; TRBD1 matches at 7 bases. Germline V CDR1 and CDR2: MNHEY, SMNVEV (reference sequence). The CDR3 consists of 13 residues. The V segment lost 5 bases and the J segment 4 bases; nucleotides outside the gene matches: 5. CDR3 sequence (DNA): TGTGCCAGCAGTGTGACAGGGTGGTACGAGCAGTACTTC. It encodes CASSVTGWYEQYF.

This clonotype was counted ten times or more. This chain links TRBV2 with TRBJ2-2, with 13 bases matching TRBD2. The CDR3 contains 15 residues. CDR1 SNHLY and CDR2 FYNNEI come from the germline V gene. V dropped 6 bases and J dropped 9; count of bases not matched to a gene: 7. The CDR3 coding sequence is TGTGCCAGCAGGGAACTAGCGGGAGGGCCGCGGGAGCTGTTTTTT. Its protein is CASRELAGGPRELFF.

This clonotype was picked up many times. V gene TRBV11-2 combines with J gene TRBJ2-7; 11 bases fit TRBD2. CDR3 length: 15 amino acids. Germline CDR1 is SGHAT and CDR2 is FQNNGV. V gave up 4 bases and J gave up 4 bases; unmatched junction bases: 6. CDR3 sequence (DNA): TGTGCCAGCAGCTATGGGACTAGCGGAATATACGAGCAGTACTTC. Protein product: CASSYGTSGIYEQYF.

The chain is built from TRBV4-1 and TRBJ2-7, with 7 bases matching TRBD2. Germline CDR1 reads MGHRA; CDR2 reads YSYEKL. J gave up 4 bases and V 4 bases, and 7 bases lay outside the gene matches. The CDR3 sequence is 14 residues long. As DNA, the CDR3 is TGCGCCAGCAGCCGAGGCGGGAGTAGGTACGAGCAGTACTTC. It encodes CASSRGGSRYEQYF.

Concerning this clonotype: Just one base apart from a much larger clone, this may be a read error. J is TRBJ2-7 and V is TRBV10-3; D might be TRBD1 or TRBD2, each matching 5 bases. With 6 bases removed from V and 7 bases from J, the gap between germline ends came to 19 bases. This CDR3 has 14 amino acids. Per the germline V gene, CDR1 is ENHRY and CDR2 is SYGVKD. The CDR3 coding sequence is TGTGCCATCAGACTCGGGACGGACCTCGGGGAGCAGTACTTC. This gives the protein CAIRLGTDLGEQYF.

The sample holds many counts of this clonotype. V usage is TRBV6-5 and J usage is TRBJ1-2; a possible D gene is TRBD1 (5 bases). Germline loops: CDR1 MNHEY, CDR2 SVGAGI. CDR3 length: 13 amino acids. The V and J ends lost 3 bases and 5 bases respectively, with 10 bases between them. CDR3 nucleotide sequence: TGTGCCAGCAGTTATGGGGCCAGGTATGGCTACACCTTC. It codes for CASSYGARYGYTF.

The sample holds a few counts of this clonotype. V is TRBV3-1 and J is TRBJ2-3; unclear D gene. CDR1 is LGHDT, CDR2 YNNKEL, per germline (reference sequence). V was clipped by 4 bases and J by 5 bases, with 10 bases between them. The CDR3 sequence is 13 residues long. The CDR3 loop reads CASSLSPVDTQYF. The CDR3 nucleotides are TGTGCCAGCAGCCTAAGTCCGGTAGATACGCAGTATTTT.

This sequence joins TRBV24-1 and TRBJ2-1, with TRBD2 matching over 7 bases. The germline CDR1 and CDR2 sequences are KGHDR and SFDVKD. After removal of 4 bases from V and 0 bases from J, the junction contained 11 bases not matched to a gene. This CDR3 is 18 amino acids long. CDR3 coding DNA: TGTGCCACCAGTGAGGGGGGAGGGACTGCCTTCTCCTACAATGAGCAGTTCTTC. Translating gives CATSEGGGTAFSYNEQFF.

In this sample, this clonotype turned up many times. The chain uses TRBV11-2 and TRBJ2-2; D possibly corresponds to TRBD2 (5 bases). V lost 6 bases to trimming and J lost 2 bases, with 16 bases between them. The CDR3 runs 16 residues. CDR1 and CDR2 (germline): SGHAT, FQNNGV. The CDR3 DNA sequence: TGTGCCAGCAGACTAGGGTTTGGGAGCAACACCGGGGAGCTGTTTTTT. Its translation: CASRLGFGSNTGELFF.

The chain carries TRBV4-3 and TRBJ1-1; tentative D call: TRBD1 (5 bases). With 0 bases removed from V and 4 bases from J, the gap between germline ends came to 6 bases. Germline loops: CDR1 LGHNA, CDR2 YSLEER. This CDR3 is 13 amino acids long. As DNA, the CDR3 is TGCGCCAGCAGCCAAGAGACAGTCACTGAAGCTTTCTTT. Translation: CASSQETVTEAFF.

About this clonotype itself: One end of the junction does not line up with germline, which may come from a read error. CDR3 DNA: TGTGCCAGCAACGTAGCTGCCACCGGGGAGCTGTTTTTT. Amino acid sequence: CASNVAATGELFF. The chain combines TRBV9 with TRBJ2-2; unclear D gene. Germline V lookup: CDR1 SGDLS, CDR2 YYNGEE. The CDR3 runs 13 residues.

The chain combines TRBV6-2 or TRBV6-3 with TRBJ1-2, with a possible D match to TRBD1 (6 bases). With 4 bases removed from V and 4 bases from J, the gap between germline ends came to 13 bases. Germline V gives CDR1 MNHEY, CDR2 SVGEGT. The CDR3 spans 14 residues. The CDR3 loop reads CASSSNRAPYGYTF. The CDR3 coding sequence is TGTGCCAGCAGTTCCAACAGGGCACCCTATGGCTACACCTTC.

This clonotype has a count of ten or more. The chain has TRBV18 and TRBJ1-1, with D possibly being TRBD1 (6 bases). This CDR3 has 12 residues. Germline-derived CDR1 and CDR2 are KGHSH and LQKENI. Trimming pared 3 bases from V and 12 bases from J, leaving 14 bases between. The CDR3 DNA reads TGTGCCAGCTCACCCGGGACAATGATTACTTTCTTT. It encodes CASSPGTMITFF.

This clonotype was seen only a few times. This chain uses TRBV20-1 with TRBJ1-5; no clear D. The germline V gene has CDR1 DFQATT and CDR2 SNEGSKA (reference sequence). This CDR3 is built from 15 residues. The V gene lost 3 bases and the J gene lost 0 bases, with 12 bases spanning the gap. Here the CDR3 DNA reads TGCAGTGCTAGGCCTCCGAACGGTAGCAATCAGCCCCAGCATTTT. Its protein product is CSARPPNGSNQPQHF.

The sample holds many counts of this clonotype. CDR3 amino acids: CASSLFRGGLNTEAFF. The CDR3 coding sequence is TGTGCCAGCAGTTTATTTAGGGGAGGCTTGAACACTGAAGCTTTCTTT. The chain combines TRBV28 with TRBJ1-1; possibly TRBD1 for D (5 bases). This CDR3 has 16 residues. Germline V lookup: CDR1 MDHEN, CDR2 SYDVKM. Trimming stripped 1 base from V and 0 bases from J, with 12 bases between.

This clonotype was picked up many times. CDR3 nucleotides: TGTGCCACTTTCCGGGGGGGAGATGAAAAACTGTTTTTT. As protein: CATFRGGDEKLFF. V and J are TRBV28 and TRBJ1-4; a possible D gene is TRBD1 (5 bases). Trimming removed 10 bases from V and 6 bases from J, with 15 bases in between. The CDR3 totals 13 residues. CDR1 and CDR2 (germline): MDHEN, SYDVKM.

The gene calls are TRBV7-2 and TRBJ2-7, with D tentatively TRBD2 (7 bases). This CDR3 has 14 amino acids. CDR1 is SGHTA, CDR2 FQGNSA, per germline. V was clipped by 1 base and J by 6 bases, with 13 bases between them. The DNA of the CDR3 is TGTGCCAGCAGCTTAGAAGGGGGGAGGGGCGAGCAGTACTTC. As protein: CASSLEGGRGEQYF.

This clonotype was detected many times. V is TRBV12-3 or TRBV12-4 and J is TRBJ2-5; unclear D gene. Trimming removed 3 bases from V and 2 bases from J, with 7 bases in between. The CDR3 runs to 13 residues. CDR3 residues: CASSFSTQETQYF. CDR3 DNA: TGTGCCAGCAGTTTTTCCACACAAGAGACCCAGTACTTC.

This clonotype appeared a few times. The CDR3 DNA is TGTGCCAGCAGCTTAGATGAGCAGTTCTTC. Encoded protein: CASSLDEQFF. This chain connects TRBV11-2 to TRBJ2-1; D call uncertain. The V end lost 0 bases, the J end lost 9 bases, and 0 bases lay between the germline ends. CDR3 length: 10 residues. The germline CDR1 and CDR2 sequences are SGHAT and FQNNGV. Based on the CDR3 plus reference TRBV11-2 and TRBJ2-1, the full variable domain is EAGVAQSPRYKIIEKRQSVAFWCNPISGHATLYWYQQILGQGPKLLIQFQNNGVVDDSQLPKDRFSAERLKGVDSTLKIQPAKLEDSAVYLCASSLDEQFFGPGTRLTVL.

The genes are TRBV29-1 and TRBJ2-2; D might be TRBD1 (6 bases). The germline V gene encodes CDR1 SQVTM and CDR2 ANQGSEA. V was clipped by 3 bases and J by 6 bases, with 14 bases between them. This CDR3 is built from 14 residues. The CDR3 is CSVDSLGTSGELFF. The DNA for the CDR3 is TGCAGCGTTGATTCCCTCGGGACATCCGGGGAGCTGTTTTTT.

There are many counts of this clonotype. This chain uses TRBV7-6 with TRBJ2-5, with TRBD1 identical over 10 bases. The length of the CDR3 is 15 residues. Germline CDR1 SGHVS, CDR2 FNYEAQ. The V and J ends lost 5 bases and 4 bases, in that order; junction bases with no gene match: 7. CDR3 DNA: TGTGCCAGCAGCCCGACAGGGGGCGCGGGAGAGACCCAGTACTTC. Its translation: CASSPTGGAGETQYF.

This clonotype was detected many times. J is TRBJ1-6 and V is TRBV12-3 or TRBV12-4; 10 nucleotides align to TRBD1. Trimming took 3 bases from V and 8 from J; bases not matched to a gene: 1. The CDR3 runs to 14 residues. CDR3 nucleotides: TGTGCCAGCAGTTTCGGGACAGGGGATTCACCCCTCCACTTT. Its protein product is CASSFGTGDSPLHF.